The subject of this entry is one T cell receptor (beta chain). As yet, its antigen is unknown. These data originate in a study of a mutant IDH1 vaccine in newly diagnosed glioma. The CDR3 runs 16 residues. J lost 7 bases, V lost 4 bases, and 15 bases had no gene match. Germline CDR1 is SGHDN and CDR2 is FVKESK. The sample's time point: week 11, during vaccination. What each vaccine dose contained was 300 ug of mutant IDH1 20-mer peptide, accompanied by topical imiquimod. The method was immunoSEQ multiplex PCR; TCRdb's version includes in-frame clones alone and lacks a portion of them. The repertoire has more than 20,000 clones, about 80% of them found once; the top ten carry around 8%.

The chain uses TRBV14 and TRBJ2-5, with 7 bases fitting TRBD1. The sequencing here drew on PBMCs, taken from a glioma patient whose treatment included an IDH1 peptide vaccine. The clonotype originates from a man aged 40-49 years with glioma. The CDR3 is CASSPLVDRAWGTQYF. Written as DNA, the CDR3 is TGTGCCAGCAGCCCCCTTGTAGACAGGGCTTGGGGGACCCAGTACTTC.